Below, 20 T cell receptor beta chains from the same sample are listed, as sequenced in a study of OX40 agonist ivuxolimab in advanced cancers. Generated by immunoSEQ multiplex PCR, the TCRdb table keeps only in-frame clones and is missing some. The sample comprises roughly 80,000 clones, approximately 86% of which are singletons, and approximately 2% rests with the top ten. Material: CD4+ or CD8+ T cells sorted from blood, obtained in a trial of the OX40 agonist ivuxolimab. The receptors were sampled from an adult with an advanced solid tumor such as melanoma, head and neck, liver or kidney cancer.

This chain connects TRBV4-1 to TRBJ1-5; D is uncertain. The V end was cut by 4 bases, the J end by 5 bases, with 9 bases between. The CDR3 contains 13 residues. In germline, CDR1 is MGHRA, CDR2 YSYEKL. The CDR3 region has the DNA TGCGCCAGCAGCCCTGATTTCTATCAGCCCCAGCATTTT. This translates into CASSPDFYQPQHF.

The chain couples TRBV6-5 to TRBJ2-3; 8 bases are a match to TRBD1. There are 13 residues in the CDR3. Per the germline V gene, CDR1 is MNHEY and CDR2 is SVGAGI. With V trimmed by 8 bases and J by 5 bases, 6 bases remained unmatched. CDR3 nucleotides: TGTGCCAGCCGGACAGGGATGGAAGATACGCAGTATTTT. This encodes CASRTGMEDTQYF.

The V call is TRBV28, the J call TRBJ1-3; possible D gene TRBD1, 5 bases. Trimming took off 5 bases at V and 3 bases at J, with 8 bases between the two ends. Germline V gives CDR1 MDHEN, CDR2 SYDVKM. CDR3 length: 13 amino acids. The CDR3 nucleotides read TGTGCCAGCAGTCGGGGACTTGGAAACACCATATATTTT. Protein: CASSRGLGNTIYF.

This clone was detected a few times. The V gene is TRBV4-1, the J gene TRBJ1-6; tentatively, D is TRBD1 (5 bases). The ends were cut back, 0 bases at V and 7 bases at J, with 10 bases in the middle. CDR1 MGHRA and CDR2 YSYEKL come from the germline V gene. The CDR3 is 15 residues long. For the CDR3, the DNA is TGCGCCAGCAGCCAAGAGGGGGGGGGAAATTCACCCCTCCACTTT. Its translation is CASSQEGGGNSPLHF.

The V and J genes are TRBV6-1 and TRBJ1-1; D might be TRBD1 (5 bases). The germline CDR1 and CDR2 sequences are MNHNS and SASEGT. The CDR3 is made up of 15 amino acids. Trimming stripped 6 bases from V and 5 bases from J, with 19 bases between. The DNA for the CDR3 is TGTGCCAGCAGAATTGGATTTACGGGGGATACTGAAGCTTTCTTT. This encodes CASRIGFTGDTEAFF.

This clone was observed once. V is TRBV5-4 and J is TRBJ2-7, with 9 positions matching TRBD2. J was trimmed by 4 bases and V by 2 bases; bases with no gene match: 10. This CDR3 is 16 amino acids long. CDR1 and CDR2 (germline): SGHNT, YYREEE (reference sequence). CDR3: CASSFPAGGLHYEQYF. The DNA of the CDR3 is TGTGCCAGCAGCTTTCCCGCGGGAGGGCTCCATTACGAGCAGTACTTC. Drawing the rest from reference TRBV5-4 and TRBJ2-7, the complete variable domain is ETGVTQSPTHLIKTRGQQVTLRCSSQSGHNTVSWYQQALGQGPQFIFQYYREEENGRGNFPPRFSGLQFPNYSSELNVNALELDDSALYLCASSFPAGGLHYEQYFGPGTRLTVT.

In this sample, this clone turned up a few times. This chain connects TRBV28 to TRBJ2-7; no clear D. CDR3 length equals 15 residues. In germline, CDR1 is MDHEN, CDR2 SYDVKM. Trimming pared 4 bases from V and 6 bases from J, leaving 19 bases between. The CDR3 loop is CASSSRRRSSSEQYF. CDR3 in DNA: TGTGCCAGCAGTTCCAGGCGACGGAGCAGCTCCGAGCAGTACTTC. The full variable domain, completed using reference TRBV28 and TRBJ2-7, is DVKVTQSSRYLVKRTGEKVFLECVQDMDHENMFWYRQDPGLGLRLIYFSYDVKMKEKGDIPEGYSVSREKKERFSLILESASTNQTSMYLCASSSRRRSSSEQYFGPGTRLTVT.

This clone was recorded only once. The chain has TRBV19 and TRBJ2-7; TRBD1 might be the D (6 bases). The V end was cut by 4 bases, the J end by 2 bases, with 15 bases between. The CDR3 totals 15 residues. CDR1 is LNHDA, CDR2 SQIVND, per germline (reference sequence). The CDR3 loop is CASSTRQVLPYEQYF. CDR3 sequence (DNA): TGTGCCAGTAGTACACGACAGGTGCTACCCTACGAGCAGTACTTC.

The chain employs TRBV5-8 and TRBJ1-6, with 9 bases identical to TRBD1. The CDR3 is made up of 15 amino acids. Trimming took 0 bases from V and 10 from J; bases not matched to a gene: 5. Germline assignment: CDR1 SGHTS and CDR2 YDEGEE. DNA of the CDR3: TGTGCCAGCAGCTTGGTGGGACAGGGAGGCTCACCCCTCCACTTT. Translated, it gives CASSLVGQGGSPLHF.

The chain recombines TRBV7-3 with TRBJ2-2; D unresolved. This CDR3 contains 16 residues. CDR1 and CDR2 from the germline V gene are SGHTA and FQGTGA. V shed 2 bases and J shed 0 bases, with 10 bases lying between them. The CDR3 DNA is TGTGCCAGCAGCTTATTAGGACGGACGAACACCGGGGAGCTGTTTTTT. It is translated as CASSLLGRTNTGELFF.

V gene TRBV4-1 combines with J gene TRBJ2-6; D remains unclear. The CDR3 consists of 15 residues. Germline loops: CDR1 MGHRA, CDR2 YSYEKL. Trimming took 4 bases from V and 0 from J, leaving 7 bases between them. CDR3 DNA: TGCGCCAGCAGCCGCATCAACTCTGGGGCCAACGTCCTGACTTTC. Residues: CASSRINSGANVLTF.

The chain combines TRBV12-2 with TRBJ1-6; whether TRBD1, the table's D call, matches the DNA was not checked. TRBV12-2 is deemed a pseudogene. This CDR3 contains 15 residues. The CDR3 bases are TGTGCAAGTCGCTCTAGAAACAGGGTAGGATCACCCCTCCACTTT. Its protein is CASRSRNRVGSPLHF.

The gene calls are TRBV28 and TRBJ2-1, with 8 bases that match TRBD2. This CDR3 has 15 amino acids. CDR1 MDHEN and CDR2 SYDVKM come from the germline V gene. With V trimmed by 7 bases and J by 6 bases, 11 bases remained unmatched. CDR3 sequence: CASTGFGTRSNEQFF. DNA of the CDR3: TGTGCCAGCACCGGATTTGGGACTAGGAGCAATGAGCAGTTCTTC.

V and J are TRBV6-5 and TRBJ2-3; D not resolved. The CDR3 consists of 13 residues. Germline lookup yields CDR1 MNHEY and CDR2 SVGAGI. V shed 4 bases and J shed 5 bases, with 10 bases lying between them. The CDR3, as DNA: TGTGCCAGCAGTTGGGCAAAAGGAGATACGCAGTATTTT. As protein: CASSWAKGDTQYF.

The rearrangement joins TRBV12-5 to TRBJ1-5; maybe TRBD1 (5 bases). This CDR3 comprises 16 residues. The ends were cut back, 1 base at V and 0 bases at J, with 10 bases in the middle. CDR1 is LGHNT and CDR2 is FRNRAP in the germline V gene. CDR3 nucleotide sequence: TGTGCTAGTGGTTTGGGGAGACAGACTAGCAATCAGCCCCAGCATTTT. It translates to CASGLGRQTSNQPQHF.

The gene calls are TRBV5-6 and TRBJ2-7; no clear D gene. The CDR3 is 12 amino acids. The V gene lost 7 bases and the J gene lost 3 bases, with 11 bases spanning the gap. CDR1 and CDR2 from the germline V gene are SGHDT and YYEEEE. This CDR3 is CASRGQNYEQYF. The CDR3 DNA sequence: TGTGCCAGCCGTGGGCAGAACTACGAGCAGTACTTC. The full variable domain, its missing parts supplied by reference TRBV5-6 and TRBJ2-7, is DAGVTQSPTHLIKTRGQQVTLRCSPKSGHDTVSWYQQALGQGPQFIFQYYEEEERQRGNFPDRFSGHQFPNYSSELNVNALLLGDSALYLCASRGQNYEQYFGPGTRLTVT.

This clone showed up just once. The chain carries TRBV7-9 and TRBJ2-3, with a possible D match to TRBD2 (5 bases). The CDR3 contains 15 residues. Germline CDR1 reads SEHNR; CDR2 reads FQNEAQ (reference sequence). V lost 3 bases to trimming and J lost 0 bases, with 10 bases between them. CDR3 nucleotide sequence: TGTGCCAGCAGCTTCGCCGGGGTTAGCACAGATACGCAGTATTTT. It codes for CASSFAGVSTDTQYF.

This clone was found once. The CDR3 sequence: CASSPAGGRGRDTQYF. CDR3 nucleotide sequence: TGTGCCAGCAGCCCCGCCGGGGGGCGGGGGAGAGATACGCAGTATTTT. The V and J genes are TRBV7-7 and TRBJ2-3, with D tentatively TRBD2 (7 bases). Trimming shortened V by 5 bases and J by 5 bases, and 20 bases separated the two germline ends. Germline V gene data show CDR1 as SSHAT and CDR2 as FNYEAQ (reference sequence). The CDR3 is made up of 16 amino acids.

This chain joins TRBV6-5 and TRBJ1-3; the D is unclear. CDR3 length equals 13 residues. V lost 6 bases and J 0 bases, leaving 6 bases between the germline ends. Germline loops: CDR1 MNHEY, CDR2 SVGAGI. CDR3 region: CASRFSSGNTIYF. CDR3 nucleotides: TGTGCCAGCAGGTTCTCCTCTGGAAACACCATATATTTT.

V and J are TRBV18 and TRBJ1-1; possible D gene TRBD1, 5 bases. CDR3 length equals 14 residues. With 2 bases removed from V and 11 bases from J, the gap between germline ends came to 18 bases. Germline lookup yields CDR1 KGHSH and CDR2 LQKENI. In nucleotides, the CDR3 is TGTGCCAGCTCACCAGGGGGGTCCCTCAGGGAGGCTTTCTTT. The encoded protein is CASSPGGSLREAFF.